A selection of T cell receptor beta chains follows, all from one sample in a study of regulatory T cells in long-lasting Graves disease. Each CDR3 protein is one row after TCRdb ran MiXCR on the multiplex PCR reads. The repertoire holds more than 450,000 distinct CDR3 sequences, with around 15% as singletons. This same sample was also part of a study on T cells in Graves' hyperthyroidism and ophthalmopathy.

The sample here was peripheral blood mononuclear cells (PBMCs), taken at new diagnosis, from a patient treated with antithyroid drugs. The receptors stem from a middle-aged man with Graves disease. Both conserved end residues are trimmed from each CDR3. Fields, in order: V gene, J gene, CDR3 protein.

V: TRBV11-2
J: TRBJ1-6
CDR3: ASSLDRWSPLH

V: TRBV28
J: TRBJ2-7
CDR3: ASSPGAGGGYEQY

V: TRBV7-9
J: TRBJ1-1
CDR3: ASSLDHRVSTEAF

V: TRBV28
J: TRBJ2-1
CDR3: ASSATSLGNEQF

V: TRBV6-1
J: TRBJ2-7
CDR3: ASRPRTDLLGYEQY

V: TRBV11-3
J: TRBJ1-1
CDR3: ASTGRSGQLNTEAF

V: TRBV28
J: TRBJ2-7
CDR3: ASSLIGARGEQY

V: TRBV4-2
J: TRBJ2-3
CDR3: ASSQDHSGLAVTQY

V: TRBV2
J: TRBJ2-1
CDR3: ASSVAFLTSEQF

V: TRBV29-1
J: TRBJ2-2
CDR3: SVVAGGVGELF

V: TRBV20-1
J: TRBJ2-1
CDR3: SARDAPNPGQGFYNEQF

V: TRBV12-3/TRBV12-4
J: TRBJ1-5
CDR3: ASTQGRSNQPQH

V: TRBV3-1
J: TRBJ2-1
CDR3: ASSEDVSSYNEQF

V: TRBV24-1
J: TRBJ1-5
CDR3: ATGPGTSNQPQH

V: TRBV30
J: TRBJ2-5
CDR3: AWELGTGGVKTQY

V: TRBV19
J: TRBJ2-1
CDR3: ASSGQGGYNEQF

V: TRBV28
J: TRBJ2-3
CDR3: ASSLRGTGGTQY